The 21 T cell receptor beta chains below come from one sample, sequenced in a study of CD8+ T cells in alopecia areata. The authors sorted pooled cutaneous lymph node cells using CD4, CD8alpha, NKG2D, NKG2ACE and other markers. TCR sequencing used cDNA made by reverse transcription of extracted RNA. Repertoires were generated with immunoSEQ multiplex PCR, while TCRdb's copy carries only in-frame clones and drops some. The sample presents approximately 300,000 clones, none singletons. Sequencing was done on a sample of CD4+ T cells sorted from a lymph node. The receptors shown here come from a C3H/HeJ mouse with alopecia areata. Strain MHC haplotype: H2-k.

In the case of this clone: Gene names follow the mouse nomenclature. Sequencing ends 4 residues short of the CDR3 end; the germline J gene provides the rest. The identical CDR3 is also encoded by other nucleotide sequences in the sample. The V call is TRBV5, the J call TRBJ2-7, with TRBD1 identical over 9 bases. J was trimmed by 3 bases and V by 4 bases; bases with no gene match: 4. Per the germline V gene, CDR1 is LGHNA and CDR2 is YNLKQL (reference sequence). The CDR3 runs 14 residues. The CDR3 DNA, read in part, is TGTGCCAGCAGCCCCCCGGGACAGGGCTAT. Translated, it gives CASSPPGQGY. The full-length CDR3 reads as CASSPPGQGYEQYF.

This clone was counted only a few times. The genes and germline here are from mouse. The same CDR3 can be traced to other DNA sequences in this sample. CDR3 protein: CASSRQDYNSPLYF. The sequenced part of the CDR3 DNA is TGTGCCAGCAGTAGGCAGGACTATAATTCGCCC. V and J are TRBV19 and TRBJ1-6; D remains ambiguous. The CDR3 end lies 3 residues beyond the end of the read and is filled in from the germline J gene. TRBJ1-6 is known as an ORF, though its function is uncertain. The CDR3 is made up of 14 amino acids. From germline, CDR1 is FNHDT and CDR2 SITEND (reference sequence). The ends were cut back, 3 bases at V and 3 bases at J, with 7 bases in the middle.

Turning to this clone: Germline and genes here are mouse. With the read ending 4 residues before the CDR3 end, the germline J gene is used to fill in that end. V gene TRBV19 combines with J gene TRBJ2-7; 9 bases are shared with TRBD1. Per the germline V gene, CDR1 is FNHDT and CDR2 is SITEND (reference sequence). The CDR3 runs 15 residues. J was trimmed by 3 bases and V by 1 base; bases with no gene match: 5. CDR3 residues: CASSIRDRVHYEQYF. CDR3 DNA, as far as it was read: TGTGCCAGCAGTATAAGGGACAGGGTGCACTAT.

This clone came up a few times. Any gene name here is a mouse gene name. The CDR3 end falls 4 residues outside the read, so it is completed with the germline J gene. V gene TRBV5 combines with J gene TRBJ2-1; D is uncertain. This CDR3 region has 15 residues. Trimming shortened V by 0 bases and J by 3 bases, and 9 bases separated the two germline ends. The germline V gene has CDR1 LGHNA and CDR2 YNLKQL (reference sequence). Incomplete CDR3 DNA: TGTGCCAGCAGCCAAGATCGGCAGGTCTATGCT. This codes for CASSQDRQVYA. The entire CDR3 sequence reads CASSQDRQVYAEQFF.

Notes on this clone: Gene names are the mouse ones. The read stops 4 residues short of the end of the CDR3; the missing end is completed from the germline J gene. Other DNA variants within this sample encode the same CDR3. V gene TRBV5 combines with J gene TRBJ2-1; 9 nucleotides line up with TRBD1. Germline V lookup: CDR1 LGHNA, CDR2 YNLKQL (reference sequence). The J segment lost 5 bases and the V segment lost 3 bases, leaving 2 bases of the junction unmatched. The CDR3 loop spans 14 amino acids. The covered CDR3 bases are TGTGCCAGCAGCCACCGGGACAGGGATGCT. It translates to CASSHRDRDA. The full CDR3 is CASSHRDRDAEQFF.

This clone came up a few times. The gene symbols are mouse symbols. Incomplete CDR3 DNA: TGTGCCAGCGGGACAGGGGGTTCGCCC. Translation: CASGTGGSP. The full CDR3 is CASGTGGSPLYF. This sequence joins TRBV13-2 and TRBJ1-6, with 9 bases lining up with TRBD1. Read sequence stops 3 residues before the CDR3 end, and the germline J gene provides the missing end. TRBJ1-6 is treated as an ORF (open reading frame) with a function not yet certain. Unmatched junction bases numbered 0, after V lost 5 bases and J lost 9 bases. The germline gives CDR1 NNHNN, CDR2 SYGAGS (reference sequence). This CDR3 contains 12 residues.

This clone appeared a few times. The genes are named according to mouse. The read is 4 residues too short to cover the CDR3 end, so that end is filled in from the germline J gene. V gene TRBV13-1 combines with J gene TRBJ2-1; TRBD1 is a possible D gene (5 bases). The CDR3 loop spans 14 amino acids. CDR1 is NSHNY, CDR2 SYGAGN, per germline. This CDR3 reads CASSARREGAEQFF. The DNA read from the CDR3 is TGTGCCAGCAGTGCCCGGAGGGAGGGGGCT.

This clone was detected a few times. The gene names given are mouse names. From the germline J gene comes the end of the CDR3, since the read stops 4 residues before it. The J gene is TRBJ1-2, the V gene TRBV17, with 12 bases matching TRBD1. This CDR3 spans 14 amino acids. Germline values: CDR1 MNHDT, CDR2 YYDKIL. CDR3 protein: CASSRGQGAHDYTF. The sequenced part of the CDR3 DNA is TGTGCTAGCAGTAGGGGACAGGGGGCGCAC.

About this clone: The listed genes are named as in mouse. The DNA ends 4 residues before the CDR3 does, and the rest of the CDR3 is filled in from the germline J gene. This chain connects TRBV31 to TRBJ2-2; 9 bases map to TRBD2. Germline trimming cut 5 bases from V and 0 bases from J; bases unmatched to any gene: 1. Germline CDR1 GKSSPN, CDR2 SITVG. This CDR3 contains 14 residues. The DNA read from the CDR3 is TGTGCCTGGGGGACTGGGACAAACACCGGG. Amino acids: CAWGTGTNTG. The full-length CDR3 reads as CAWGTGTNTGQLYF.

To note about this clone: Germline and genes: mouse. The read halts 4 residues ahead of the CDR3 end, with the missing end drawn from the germline J gene. The chain links TRBV17 to TRBJ2-7; D not resolved. Germline V gene sequence: CDR1 MNHDT, CDR2 YYDKIL. This CDR3 comprises 11 residues. This chain's CDR3 is CASSSYYEQYF. The covered CDR3 bases are TGTGCTAGCAGTTCCTATTAT.

This clone was observed at least ten times. Germline and genes: mouse. Read sequence stops 3 residues before the CDR3 end, and the germline J gene provides the missing end. The chain carries TRBV13-2 and TRBJ1-6; 10 bases are a match to TRBD1. TRBJ1-6 is known as an ORF, though its function is uncertain. V was pared by 5 bases and J by 9 bases, with 5 bases of the junction left unmatched. Germline CDR1 NNHNN, CDR2 SYGAGS (reference sequence). This CDR3 is built from 14 residues. The CDR3 reads CASGATGGGSPLYF. CDR3 DNA (partial): TGTGCCAGCGGCGCGACAGGGGGCGGTTCGCCC.

Comments on this clone: Gene names and germline refer to mouse. The read terminates 4 residues ahead of where the CDR3 ends, so the germline J gene completes it. Other DNA sequences in the sample encode the same CDR3. This chain links TRBV13-1 with TRBJ2-3; tentative D call: TRBD2 (7 bases). V was clipped by 3 bases and J by 1 base, with 9 bases between them. Germline lookup yields CDR1 NSHNY and CDR2 SYGAGN. The CDR3 contains 14 residues. CDR3 sequence: CASSGGAGAETLYF. Partial CDR3 DNA: TGTGCCAGCAGTGGGGGGGCCGGTGCAGAA.

This clone was counted a few times. The gene names given are mouse names. Sequencing ends 4 residues short of the CDR3 end; the germline J gene provides the rest. The chain joins TRBV1 to TRBJ2-3; 12 bases match TRBD2. The CDR3 spans 18 residues. Trimming cost V 4 bases and J 0 bases; bases outside gene matches: 8. Germline V lookup: CDR1 NSQYPW, CDR2 LRSPGD (reference sequence). CDR3 protein: CTCSGRDWGASSAETLYF. The CDR3 bases that were read are TGCACCTGCAGTGGCCGGGACTGGGGGGCCTCTAGTGCAGAA.

This clone was recorded at least ten times. Mouse gene names and germline throughout. The CDR3 protein is CASSIRDSQDTQYF. Incomplete CDR3 DNA: TGTGCTAGCAGTATCCGGGACTCCCAAGAC. The genes are TRBV17 and TRBJ2-5; D possibly corresponds to TRBD2 (6 bases). The sequenced fragment ends 4 residues before the CDR3 boundary, so the rest is inferred from the germline J gene. CDR1 and CDR2 from the germline V gene are MNHDT and YYDKIL. This CDR3 region has 14 residues. Trimming removed 4 bases from V and 2 bases from J, with 10 bases in between. The whole variable domain, filled in from reference TRBV17 and TRBJ2-5, reads DTTVKQNPRYKLARVGKPVNLICSQTMNHDTMYWYQKKPNQAPKLLLFYYDKILNREADTFEKFQSSRPNNSFCSLYIGSAGLEYSAMYLCASSIRDSQDTQYFGPGTRLLVL.

This clone turned up a few times. Mouse names are used for the genes. The read stops 4 residues short of the end of the CDR3; the missing end is completed from the germline J gene. In the same sample, other DNA sequences code for this CDR3. This chain connects TRBV13-3 to TRBJ1-1; possibly TRBD1 for D (6 bases). V lost 0 bases to trimming and J lost 3 bases, with 9 bases between them. Germline V lookup: CDR1 NNHDY, CDR2 SYVADS. CDR3 length: 14 residues. The sequenced CDR3 bases are TGTGCCAGCAGTGATGACAGGGAAGACACA. Translated, it gives CASSDDREDT. The full CDR3 reads CASSDDREDTEVFF.

Notes on this clone: The gene symbols are mouse symbols. The CDR3 extends 4 residues past the end of the read, so its final part is completed from the germline J gene. This sample includes further DNA sequences coding for the same CDR3. This chain connects TRBV19 to TRBJ2-7, with TRBD2 matching over 10 bases. Germline V gene sequence: CDR1 FNHDT, CDR2 SITEND (reference sequence). This CDR3 spans 14 amino acids. Trimming at V came to 6 bases and at J to 1 base, leaving 4 bases not matched to a gene. Partial CDR3 DNA: TGTGCCAGCATTCCGGGACTGGGGTCCTAT. Protein sequence: CASIPGLGSY. Given in full, the CDR3 is CASIPGLGSYEQYF.

This clone came up a few times. Each gene name is a mouse one. From the germline J gene comes the end of the CDR3, since the read stops 4 residues before it. The rearrangement links TRBV17 to TRBJ2-7; 8 positions match TRBD1. V lost 6 bases, J lost 3 bases, and 4 bases stayed unmatched. CDR1 and CDR2 from the germline V gene are MNHDT and YYDKIL. This CDR3 has 13 residues. The CDR3 bases that were read are TGTGCTAGCAGCCTACAGGGGGTCTAT. This gives the protein CASSLQGVY. Given in full, the CDR3 is CASSLQGVYEQYF.

This clone was seen only a few times. The listed genes are named as in mouse. The read ends 4 residues shy of where the CDR3 ends; the end is completed using the germline J gene. This chain uses TRBV13-3 with TRBJ1-1, with 7 bases identical to TRBD1. J was trimmed by 0 bases and V by 6 bases; bases with no gene match: 2. Germline CDR1 NNHDY, CDR2 SYVADS. The CDR3 runs 13 residues. The CDR3: CASKTGTNTEVFF. CDR3 bases read: TGTGCCAGCAAGACAGGGACAAACACA.

This clone was counted only a few times. The gene names given are mouse names. The CDR3 extends 3 residues past the end of the read, so its final part is completed from the germline J gene. Other DNA sequences from this sample encode an identical CDR3 as well. The chain is built from TRBV1 and TRBJ1-6; unclear D gene. TRBJ1-6 is treated as an ORF (open reading frame) with a function not yet certain. The CDR3 spans 16 residues. Germline V gene lookup returns CDR1 NSQYPW and CDR2 LRSPGD (reference sequence). Trimming pared 3 bases from V and 0 bases from J, leaving 9 bases between. The CDR3 loop is CTCSAPQNSYNSPLYF. The DNA read from the CDR3 is TGCACCTGCAGTGCCCCACAAAATTCCTATAATTCGCCC.

Points on this clone: Gene names are the mouse ones. The read finishes 4 residues shy of the CDR3 end, and the germline J gene is used to complete it. The chain couples TRBV5 to TRBJ2-1, with 8 bases matching TRBD1. With V trimmed by 6 bases and J by 4 bases, 5 bases remained unmatched. CDR1 and CDR2 (germline): LGHNA, YNLKQL (reference sequence). The CDR3 length is 14 residues. The CDR3 protein is CASSPGQEYAEQFF. CDR3 bases read: TGTGCCAGCAGTCCGGGACAGGAGTATGCT.

As concerns this clone: Gene labels here are mouse ones. The CDR3 end lies 4 residues beyond the end of the read and is filled in from the germline J gene. The genes are TRBV13-1 and TRBJ1-2; 8 bases line up with TRBD1. V gave up 7 bases and J gave up 0 bases; unmatched junction bases: 2. The germline V gene has CDR1 NSHNY and CDR2 SYGAGN. The CDR3 is 13 amino acids. The part of the CDR3 DNA that was read is TGTGCCAGCGCGGGACAGGCAAACTCC. Amino acid sequence: CASAGQANS. The whole CDR3 sequence reads CASAGQANSDYTF.